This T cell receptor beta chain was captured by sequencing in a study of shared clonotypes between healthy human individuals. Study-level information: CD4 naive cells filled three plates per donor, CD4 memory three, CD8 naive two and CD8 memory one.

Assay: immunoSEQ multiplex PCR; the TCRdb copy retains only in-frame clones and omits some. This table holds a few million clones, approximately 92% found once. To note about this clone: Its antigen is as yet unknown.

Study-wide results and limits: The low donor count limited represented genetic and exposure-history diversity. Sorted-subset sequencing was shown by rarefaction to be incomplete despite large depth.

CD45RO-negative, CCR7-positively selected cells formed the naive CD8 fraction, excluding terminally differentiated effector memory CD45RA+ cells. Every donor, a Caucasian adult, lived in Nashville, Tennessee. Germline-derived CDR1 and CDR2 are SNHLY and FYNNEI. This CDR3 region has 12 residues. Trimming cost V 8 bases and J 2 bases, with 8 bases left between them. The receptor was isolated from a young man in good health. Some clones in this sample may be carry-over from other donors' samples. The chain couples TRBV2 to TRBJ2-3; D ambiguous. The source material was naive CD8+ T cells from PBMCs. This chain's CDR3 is CASPGPTDTQYF. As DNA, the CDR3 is TGTGCCAGCCCCGGACCCACAGATACGCAGTATTTT.